What follows are 18 T cell receptor beta chains derived from one specimen sequenced in a study of OX40 agonist ivuxolimab in advanced cancers. Library preparation was by the immunoSEQ multiplex PCR assay. TCRdb obtained this table from immuneACCESS and retained in-frame rearrangements with V and J assigned. These tables miss some clones; where compared with another copy, unresolved V genes account for less than half of the shortfall, and the remainder is unexplained. The sample table shows some 95,000 clones, and over 75% are seen once. 3.5% to 4.5% of the sample lies in the top ten. The material was CD4+ or CD8+ T cells sorted from blood, obtained in a trial of the OX40 agonist ivuxolimab. These receptors were obtained from an adult with an advanced solid tumor such as melanoma, head and neck, liver or kidney cancer.

The rearrangement links TRBV14 to TRBJ2-7, with D possibly being TRBD1 (6 bases). Trimming left V 0 bases short and J 0 bases short, with 18 bases between. The germline gives CDR1 SGHDN, CDR2 FVKESK. The CDR3 contains 18 residues. CDR3 loop: CASSQDIRGADSSYEQYF. CDR3 DNA sequence: TGTGCCAGCAGCCAAGATATTAGGGGAGCGGACAGCTCCTACGAGCAGTACTTC.

The chain combines TRBV7-8 with TRBJ2-2; TRBD1 or TRBD2 may be the D gene (5 bases each). The V end lost 5 bases, the J end lost 8 bases, and 15 bases lay between the germline ends. The length of the CDR3 is 14 residues. Per the germline V gene, CDR1 is SGHVS and CDR2 is FQNEAQ. Here the CDR3 DNA reads TGTGCCAGCAGCCCACTGGGACCAACGGGGGAGCTGTTTTTT. Its translation: CASSPLGPTGELFF.

The chain combines TRBV30 with TRBJ2-7, with 15 bases lining up with TRBD2. This CDR3 is built from 14 residues. With V trimmed by 5 bases and J by 2 bases, 1 base remained unmatched. CDR1 GTSNPN and CDR2 SVGIG come from the germline V gene (reference sequence). This CDR3 reads CAWGLAGGPYEQYF. The CDR3 DNA is TGTGCCTGGGGACTAGCGGGAGGGCCCTACGAGCAGTACTTC.

This rearrangement joins TRBV5-1 to TRBJ1-1; D is unresolved. Between the trimmed V and J ends, which lost 1 base and 4 bases, there was a span of 5 bases. CDR3 length equals 12 residues. Germline V gene sequence: CDR1 SGHRS, CDR2 YFSETQ. The CDR3 is CASSLPGTEAFF. DNA for the CDR3: TGCGCCAGCAGCTTGCCTGGCACTGAAGCTTTCTTT.

The chain recombines TRBV11-3 with TRBJ2-3; possible D gene TRBD2, 5 bases. The V end was cut by 3 bases, the J end by 4 bases, with 11 bases between. The germline gives CDR1 SGHNT, CDR2 YENEEA. This CDR3 is built from 14 residues. CDR3 DNA: TGTGCCAGCAGCTTTCCAATGAGGGCAGATACGCAGTATTTT. It encodes CASSFPMRADTQYF.

This clone was counted only a few times. The rearrangement uses TRBV4-2 and TRBJ1-4; no definite D call. Germline CDR1 LGHNA, CDR2 YNFKEQ. The CDR3 covers 15 residues. V was trimmed by 3 bases and J by 0 bases, leaving 8 bases between them. CDR3 loop: CASSQGSATNEKLFF. The CDR3 nucleotides read TGTGCCAGCAGCCAGGGCTCGGCAACTAATGAAAAACTGTTTTTT.

V gene TRBV29-1 combines with J gene TRBJ2-1; no clear D gene. CDR1 and CDR2 from the germline V gene are SQVTM and ANQGSEA. Trimming took off 2 bases at V and 2 bases at J, with 4 bases between the two ends. There are 12 residues in the CDR3. The CDR3 sequence is CSVEPAYNEQFF. In DNA, the CDR3 is TGCAGCGTTGAACCTGCCTACAATGAGCAGTTCTTC.

The chain recombines TRBV5-1 with TRBJ2-5; 7 bases are shared with TRBD1. Germline V gene data show CDR1 as SGHRS and CDR2 as YFSETQ. The CDR3 runs 15 residues. Trimming took 3 bases from V and 3 from J; bases not matched to a gene: 8. The CDR3 bases are TGCGCCAGCAGCTCGACAGGGACAGCAAAAGAGACCCAGTACTTC. Amino acids: CASSSTGTAKETQYF. The full variable domain, with the rest looked up from reference TRBV5-1 and TRBJ2-5, is KAGVTQTPRYLIKTRGQQVTLSCSPISGHRSVSWYQQTPGQGLQFLFEYFSETQRNKGNFPGRFSGRQFSNSRSEMNVSTLELGDSALYLCASSSTGTAKETQYFGPGTRLLVL.

The chain uses TRBV28 and TRBJ2-1; D is possibly TRBD1 (6 bases). Trimming pared 8 bases from V and 10 bases from J, leaving 21 bases between. Germline-derived CDR1 and CDR2 are MDHEN and SYDVKM. This CDR3 comprises 14 residues. This CDR3 is CASGALGGTGEQFF. The CDR3 bases are TGTGCCAGCGGGGCGTTAGGGGGAACGGGGGAGCAGTTCTTC.

A single count supports this clone. The chain combines TRBV6-5 with TRBJ2-2; TRBD2 might be the D (6 bases). Between the trimmed V and J ends, which lost 1 base and 5 bases, there was a span of 11 bases. This CDR3 has 15 amino acids. CDR1 and CDR2 from the germline V gene are MNHEY and SVGAGI. The CDR3 nucleotides read TGTGCCAGCAGTTACTTGTCAGGGAGGACCGGGGAGCTGTTTTTT. Protein: CASSYLSGRTGELFF.

The chain uses TRBV6-6 and TRBJ2-2; no firm D call. With 8 bases removed from V and 7 bases from J, the gap between germline ends came to 11 bases. Germline values: CDR1 MNHNY, CDR2 SVGAGI (reference sequence). The CDR3 has 12 residues. This chain's CDR3 is CASDPMGGELFF. The CDR3, as DNA: TGTGCCAGCGACCCTATGGGCGGGGAGCTGTTTTTT.

V usage is TRBV20-1 and J usage is TRBJ1-2, with D hard to call. Per the germline V gene, CDR1 is DFQATT and CDR2 is SNEGSKA (reference sequence). V dropped 1 base and J dropped 3 bases, with 3 bases sitting between them. The CDR3 consists of 11 residues. As DNA, the CDR3 is TGCAGTGCTAGAGTTGACTATGGCTACACCTTC. Its translation is CSARVDYGYTF.

This clone was counted once. The chain uses TRBV29-1 and TRBJ2-7, with 7 positions matching TRBD2. This CDR3 is built from 11 residues. Germline-derived CDR1 and CDR2 are SQVTM and ANQGSEA. The J segment lost 3 bases and the V segment lost 7 bases, leaving 3 bases of the junction unmatched. CDR3 loop: CSGREGYEQYF. Written as DNA, the CDR3 is TGCAGCGGGAGGGAGGGCTACGAGCAGTACTTC.

The chain joins TRBV5-1 to TRBJ2-3; D unclear. The CDR3 extends over 11 amino acids. From germline, CDR1 is SGHRS and CDR2 YFSETQ. V gave up 5 bases and J gave up 6 bases, with 7 bases separating them. The CDR3 here is CASRVEDTQYF. The DNA for the CDR3 is TGCGCCAGCAGGGTGGAGGATACGCAGTATTTT.

In this sample, this clone turned up once. This chain links TRBV9 with TRBJ1-3; 9 bases align to TRBD1. Germline CDR1 reads SGDLS; CDR2 reads YYNGEE. With 3 bases clipped from V and 1 base from J, the junction kept 14 bases outside the gene matches. CDR3 length equals 19 residues. CDR3 sequence (DNA): TGTGCCAGCAGCGACCCGGTTGACAGGGGGAGGTTGTCTGGAAACACCATATATTTT. Encoded protein: CASSDPVDRGRLSGNTIYF. Full variable domain (rest looked up from reference TRBV9 and TRBJ1-3): DSGVTQTPKHLITATGQRVTLRCSPRSGDLSVYWYQQSLDQGLQFLIQYYNGEERAKGNILERFSAQQFPDLHSELNLSSLELGDSALYFCASSDPVDRGRLSGNTIYFGEGSWLTVV.

The chain uses TRBV7-8 and TRBJ1-1; D call uncertain. V gave up 1 base and J gave up 3 bases, with 9 bases separating them. This CDR3 has 14 amino acids. Germline V gene data show CDR1 as SGHVS and CDR2 as FQNEAQ. The CDR3 here is CASSLEAGYTEAFF. Written as DNA, the CDR3 is TGTGCCAGCAGCTTAGAGGCCGGCTACACTGAAGCTTTCTTT.

V is TRBV5-6 and J is TRBJ1-1; no reliable D call. The V end was cut by 5 bases, the J end by 0 bases, with 2 bases between. Germline V gene lookup returns CDR1 SGHDT and CDR2 YYEEEE. The CDR3 consists of 11 residues. CDR3 nucleotide sequence: TGTGCCAGCAGTCTGAACACTGAAGCTTTCTTT. It translates to CASSLNTEAFF.

V and J are TRBV10-2 and TRBJ2-7; 8 bases agree with TRBD2. Germline CDR1 and CDR2: WSHSY and SAAADI. This CDR3 spans 14 amino acids. Trimming took 6 bases from V and 3 from J; bases not matched to a gene: 7. In DNA, the CDR3 is TGCGCCAGCAGAACCGGGACTAGAGTCTACGAGCAGTACTTC. Translation: CASRTGTRVYEQYF.